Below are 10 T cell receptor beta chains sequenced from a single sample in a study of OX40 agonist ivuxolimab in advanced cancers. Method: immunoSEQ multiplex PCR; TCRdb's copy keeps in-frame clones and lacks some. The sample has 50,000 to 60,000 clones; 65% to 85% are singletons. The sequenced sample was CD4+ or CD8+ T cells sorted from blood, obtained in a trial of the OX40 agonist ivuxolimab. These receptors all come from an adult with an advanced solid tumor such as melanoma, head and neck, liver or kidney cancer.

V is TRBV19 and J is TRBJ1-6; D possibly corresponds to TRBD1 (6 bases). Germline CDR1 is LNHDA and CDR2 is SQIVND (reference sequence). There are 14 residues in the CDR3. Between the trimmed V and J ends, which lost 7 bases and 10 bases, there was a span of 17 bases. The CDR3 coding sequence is TGTGCCAGTACCAAGGGGGGTCGAGGCTCACCCCTCCACTTT. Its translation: CASTKGGRGSPLHF. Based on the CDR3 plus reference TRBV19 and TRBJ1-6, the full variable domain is DGGITQSPKYLFRKEGQNVTLSCEQNLNHDAMYWYRQDPGQGLRLIYYSQIVNDFQKGDIAEGYSVSREKKESFPLTVTSAQKNPTAFYLCASTKGGRGSPLHFGNGTRLTVT.

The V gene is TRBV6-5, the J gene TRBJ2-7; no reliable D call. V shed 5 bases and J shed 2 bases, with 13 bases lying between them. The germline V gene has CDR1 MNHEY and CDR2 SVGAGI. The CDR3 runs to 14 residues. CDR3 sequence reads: CASSQSTGTYEQYF. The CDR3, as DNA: TGTGCCAGCAGTCAATCGACGGGTACCTACGAGCAGTACTTC.

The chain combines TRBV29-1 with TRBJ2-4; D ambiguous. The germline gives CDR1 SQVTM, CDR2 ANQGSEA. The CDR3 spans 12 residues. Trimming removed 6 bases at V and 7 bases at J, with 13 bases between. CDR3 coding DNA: TGCAGCGTCTCGACGGACCCCAACATTCAGTACTTC. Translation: CSVSTDPNIQYF.

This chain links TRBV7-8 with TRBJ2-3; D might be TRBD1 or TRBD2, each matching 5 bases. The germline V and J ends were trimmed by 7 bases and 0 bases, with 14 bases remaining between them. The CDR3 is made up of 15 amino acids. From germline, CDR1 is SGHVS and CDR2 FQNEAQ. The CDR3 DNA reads TGTGCCAGCATCCTAGGGACCGGGAGCACAGATACGCAGTATTTT. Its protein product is CASILGTGSTDTQYF.

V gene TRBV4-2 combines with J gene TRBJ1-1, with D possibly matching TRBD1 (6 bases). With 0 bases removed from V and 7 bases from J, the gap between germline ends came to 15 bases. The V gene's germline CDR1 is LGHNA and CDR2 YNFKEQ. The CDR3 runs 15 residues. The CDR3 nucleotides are TGTGCCAGCAGCCAAGATTCGGGGGCCTTAGGTGAAGCTTTCTTT. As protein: CASSQDSGALGEAFF.

The CDR3 reads CSARRGYEQYF. CDR3 nucleotide sequence: TGCAGTGCTAGACGCGGCTACGAGCAGTACTTC. The chain combines TRBV20-1 with TRBJ2-7; D not certain. Germline values: CDR1 DFQATT, CDR2 SNEGSKA (reference sequence). The length of the CDR3 is 11 residues. Trimming took off 2 bases at V and 3 bases at J, with 5 bases between the two ends.

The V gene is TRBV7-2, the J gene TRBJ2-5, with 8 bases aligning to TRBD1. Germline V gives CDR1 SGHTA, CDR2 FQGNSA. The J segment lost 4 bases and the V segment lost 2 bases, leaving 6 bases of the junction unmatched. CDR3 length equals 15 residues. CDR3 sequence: CASSLTGGYGETQYF. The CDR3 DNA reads TGTGCCAGCAGCTTAACAGGGGGGTATGGAGAGACCCAGTACTTC. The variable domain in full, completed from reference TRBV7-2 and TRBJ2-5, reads GAGVSQSPSNKVTEKGKDVELRCDPISGHTALYWYRQSLGQGLEFLIYFQGNSAPDKSGLPSDRFSAERTGGSVSTLTIQRTQQEDSAVYLCASSLTGGYGETQYFGPGTRLLVL.

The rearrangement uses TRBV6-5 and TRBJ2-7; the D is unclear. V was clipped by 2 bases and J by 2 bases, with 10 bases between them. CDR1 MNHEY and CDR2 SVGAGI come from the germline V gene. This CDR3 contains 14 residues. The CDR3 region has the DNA TGTGCCAGCAGTTACGGCGGTCGGACCTACGAGCAGTACTTC. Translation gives CASSYGGRTYEQYF.

The DNA of the CDR3 is TGTGCCAGCAGTGAATTACAGGGGGCTGGAAACACCATATATTTT. This gives the protein CASSELQGAGNTIYF. V usage is TRBV2 and J usage is TRBJ1-3; the match to TRBD1 covers 8 bases. CDR1 and CDR2 (germline): SNHLY, FYNNEI. The CDR3 has 15 amino acids. V lost 2 bases and J lost 2; bases outside the gene matches: 2.

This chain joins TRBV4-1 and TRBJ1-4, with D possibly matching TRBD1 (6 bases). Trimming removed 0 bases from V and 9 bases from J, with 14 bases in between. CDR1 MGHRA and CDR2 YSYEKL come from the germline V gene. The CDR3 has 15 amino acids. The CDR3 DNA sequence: TGCGCCAGCAGCCAAGAAAGGCAGGGGTCGAAAAAACTGTTTTTT. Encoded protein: CASSQERQGSKKLFF.